These T cell receptor beta chains were read from a single sample in a study of Graves' ophthalmopathy and Graves' hyperthyroidism. TCRdb re-called the multiplex PCR reads through MiXCR, storing one row per CDR3 protein. The data show 620,000 or so distinct CDR3 sequences, 20% to 25% seen once. The sample taken for sequencing was peripheral blood. The receptors were gathered from a woman aged 18-30 years with stable Graves' hyperthyroidism. Some clones in this sample may be carry-over from other donors' samples. CDR3s include the opening cysteine and the closing phenylalanine or tryptophan. The D gene is left open where the match is weak. Some rows mark clone size as missing; the rest say once, few, many or name a class of expanded clone.

TRBV28	TRBJ1-1	.	few	CASRQPGFGEAFF	TGTGCCAGCAGACAACCAGGGTTTGGAGAGGCTTTCTTT
TRBV27	TRBJ1-2	.	.	CASRGGRGLYGYTF	TGTGCCAGCAGGGGGGGACGGGGCCTATATGGCTACACCTTC
TRBV12-3/TRBV12-4	TRBJ1-6	TRBD1	few	CASSSRTGRSPLHF	TGTGCCAGCAGTTCCCGGACAGGGAGATCACCCCTCCACTTT
TRBV15	TRBJ1-2	.	.	CATSIQDVYGYTF	TGTGCCACCAGCATACAGGATGTCTATGGCTACACCTTC
TRBV20-1	TRBJ1-1	.	.	CSASLANTEAFF	TGCAGTGCTAGTTTAGCGAACACTGAAGCTTTCTTT
TRBV6-2/TRBV6-3	TRBJ1-2	TRBD1	many	CASSYSTTGNGYTF	TGTGCCAGCAGTTACTCGACGACAGGGAATGGCTACACCTTC
TRBV11-2	TRBJ2-7	.	many	CASSSLQGGSYEQYF	TGTGCCAGCAGCTCCCTGCAGGGGGGGAGCTACGAGCAGTACTTC
TRBV9	TRBJ2-7	.	.	CASSVDGVVGDEQYF	TGTGCCAGCAGCGTAGATGGGGTGGTAGGCGACGAGCAGTACTTC
TRBV27	TRBJ1-1	.	many	CASSVRDTEAFF	TGTGCCAGCAGTGTCAGGGACACTGAAGCTTTCTTT
TRBV7-3	TRBJ2-5	.	many	CASTYKGGQQETQYF	TGTGCCAGCACCTATAAGGGGGGGCAGCAAGAGACCCAGTACTTC
TRBV19	TRBJ1-1	.	.	CASSPMAGTEAFF	TGTGCCAGTAGTCCCATGGCGGGAACTGAAGCTTTCTTT
TRBV12-3/TRBV12-4	TRBJ1-2	TRBD1	.	CATGESRGRQGYTF	TGTGCCACCGGGGAGTCGAGGGGGCGACAGGGCTACACCTTC
TRBV19	TRBJ2-7	.	.	CPMADEQYF	TGTCCCATGGCCGACGAGCAGTACTTC
TRBV7-2	TRBJ2-7	TRBD2	many	CATSLGGAYEQYF	TGTGCCACCTCCCTGGGAGGGGCCTACGAGCAGTACTTC
TRBV20-1	TRBJ2-7	.	.	CSANYGSYEQYF	TGCAGTGCTAACTACGGATCCTACGAGCAGTACTTC
TRBV2	TRBJ1-5	.	.	CASGVTTFGQPQHF	TGTGCCAGCGGCGTTACGACTTTTGGCCAGCCCCAGCATTTT
TRBV2	TRBJ2-7	.	.	CASSVLWSEQYF	TGTGCCAGCAGTGTGTTGTGGAGTGAGCAGTACTTC
TRBV5-1	TRBJ1-5	.	.	CASRSDSSSNQPQHF	TGCGCCAGCAGGTCTGACAGCTCTAGCAATCAGCCCCAGCATTTT
TRBV7-3	TRBJ2-2	TRBD2	many	CASSHYGLAEGTGELFF	TGTGCCAGCAGCCACTACGGTCTAGCGGAGGGCACCGGGGAGCTGTTTTTT
TRBV15	TRBJ1-6	.	many	CATSRGGKDNSPLHF	TGTGCCACCAGCAGAGGGGGGAAAGATAATTCACCCCTCCACTTT
TRBV5-1	TRBJ2-5	.	many	CASSLVSRAEETQYF	TGCGCCAGCAGCTTGGTTTCTCGGGCTGAAGAGACCCAGTACTTC
TRBV28	TRBJ2-2	TRBD2	many	CASSLIAGGGTGELFF	TGTGCCAGCAGTTTAATAGCGGGAGGGGGCACCGGGGAGCTGTTTTTT
TRBV28	TRBJ1-1	TRBD1	few	CASSFAQSRGRTEAFF	TGTGCCAGCAGTTTCGCCCAATCCAGGGGGCGAACTGAAGCTTTCTTT
TRBV12-3/TRBV12-4	TRBJ1-6	.	.	CASSFAGPPLHF	TGTGCCAGCAGTTTTGCGGGGCCACCCCTCCACTTT
TRBV2	TRBJ1-1	.	many	CASRTGANTEAFF	TGTGCCAGCAGAACCGGAGCGAACACTGAAGCTTTCTTT
TRBV6-1	TRBJ2-7	.	many	CASSEQGPYEQYF	TGTGCCAGCAGTGAACAGGGGCCCTACGAGCAGTACTTC
TRBV7-9	TRBJ1-2	TRBD1	many	CASSPRQGAVYGYTF	TGTGCCAGCAGCCCTCGACAGGGGGCAGTTTATGGCTACACCTTC
TRBV12-3/TRBV12-4	TRBJ1-2	.	.	CASSSTVPDYGYTF	TGTGCCAGCAGCTCCACCGTTCCCGACTATGGCTACACCTTC
TRBV15	TRBJ1-1	.	.	CATSRDWAENTEAFF	TGTGCCACCAGCAGAGATTGGGCCGAGAACACTGAAGCTTTCTTT
TRBV10-1	TRBJ2-3	TRBD2	.	CASRDPERGLCTDTQYF	TGCGCCAGCAGGGACCCTGAGCGGGGGCTATGCACAGATACGCAGTATTTT
TRBV6-2/TRBV6-3	TRBJ1-2	.	many	CASSQGAFYTF	TGTGCCAGCAGTCAAGGGGCCTTCTACACCTTC
TRBV30	TRBJ1-2	.	many	CAWSVRASYGYTF	TGTGCCTGGAGTGTACGAGCCAGCTATGGCTACACCTTC
TRBV18	TRBJ1-1	.	.	CASSPGESEAFF	TGTGCCAGCTCACCGGGTGAGAGTGAAGCTTTCTTT
TRBV19	TRBJ2-7	TRBD2	few	CASSPGTSGGTSYEQYF	TGTGCCAGTAGTCCGGGGACTAGCGGGGGGACCTCCTACGAGCAGTACTTC
TRBV27	TRBJ2-7	.	many	CASKSTGPNEQYF	TGTGCCAGCAAGAGTACGGGCCCCAACGAGCAGTACTTC
TRBV30	TRBJ1-5	.	many	CAWSQGSYGNQPQHF	TGTGCCTGGAGCCAGGGATCTTATGGCAATCAGCCCCAGCATTTT
TRBV6-1	TRBJ2-5	.	.	CASSANRDTQETQYF	TGTGCCAGCAGTGCCAACCGGGACACCCAAGAGACCCAGTACTTC
TRBV6-2/TRBV6-3	TRBJ2-2	.	many	CASTNVRGELFF	TGTGCCAGCACCAACGTGAGGGGGGAGCTGTTTTTT
TRBV12-3/TRBV12-4	TRBJ2-3	.	many	CASTPDVRVADTQYF	TGTGCCAGCACCCCAGATGTGCGTGTGGCAGATACGCAGTATTTT
TRBV19	TRBJ2-7	.	many	CASSIFRGEGYEQYF	TGTGCCAGTAGTATATTTCGGGGTGAGGGCTACGAGCAGTACTTC
TRBV9	TRBJ1-6	.	few	CASSPSATYNSPLHF	TGTGCCAGCAGCCCTTCGGCTACCTATAATTCACCCCTCCACTTT
TRBV7-3	TRBJ2-7	TRBD1	many	CASSPTGTGDYEQYF	TGTGCCAGCAGCCCCACCGGGACAGGGGACTACGAGCAGTACTTC
TRBV7-9	TRBJ2-4	.	many	CASSFGTAKNIQYF	TGTGCCAGCAGCTTCGGGACAGCCAAAAACATTCAGTACTTC
TRBV19	TRBJ1-2	TRBD1	many	CASSGDYRDSYGYTF	TGTGCCAGTAGTGGGGATTACCGGGACAGCTATGGCTACACCTTC
TRBV12-3/TRBV12-4	TRBJ1-1	.	few	CASSSDGFNTEAFF	TGTGCCAGCAGTTCGGATGGGTTCAACACTGAAGCTTTCTTT
TRBV6-1	TRBJ1-2	TRBD1	many	CASSGDRVVEYGYTF	TGTGCCAGCAGTGGAGACAGGGTTGTAGAGTATGGCTACACCTTC
TRBV5-5	TRBJ2-7	TRBD2	many	CASSGGSRSYEQYF	TGTGCCAGCAGCGGCGGGAGCCGTTCCTACGAGCAGTACTTC
TRBV19	TRBJ1-5	.	many	CASSMGGMSNQPQHF	TGTGCCAGTAGTATGGGGGGCATGAGCAATCAGCCCCAGCATTTT
TRBV20-1	TRBJ1-2	.	many	CSARDLGNGYTF	TGCAGTGCTAGAGATTTGGGGAATGGCTACACCTTC
TRBV6-2/TRBV6-3	TRBJ2-7	TRBD2	once	CASSYRTSGYEQCF	TGTGCCAGCAGTTATCGCACTAGCGGCTACGAGCAGTGCTTC
TRBV28	TRBJ1-1	.	many	CASSFDGWRQTDTEAFF	TGTGCCAGCAGTTTTGATGGTTGGCGGCAGACTGACACTGAAGCTTTCTTT
TRBV6-1	TRBJ1-5	TRBD1	many	CASKLGQGHSQPQHF	TGTGCCAGCAAATTGGGACAGGGTCATAGTCAGCCCCAGCATTTT